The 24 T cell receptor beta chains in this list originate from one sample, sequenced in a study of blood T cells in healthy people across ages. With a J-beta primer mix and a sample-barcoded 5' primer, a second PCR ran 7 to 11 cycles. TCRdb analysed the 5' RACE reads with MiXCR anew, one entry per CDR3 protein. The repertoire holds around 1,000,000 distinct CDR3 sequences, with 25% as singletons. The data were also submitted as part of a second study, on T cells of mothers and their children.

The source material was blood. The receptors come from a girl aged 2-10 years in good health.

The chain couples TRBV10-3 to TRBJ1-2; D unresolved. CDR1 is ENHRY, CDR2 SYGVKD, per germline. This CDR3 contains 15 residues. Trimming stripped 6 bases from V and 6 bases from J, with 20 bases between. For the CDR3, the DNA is TGTGCCATCAGACCGTATAGGGAGGGATTAGATGGCTACACCTTC. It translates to CAIRPYREGLDGYTF.

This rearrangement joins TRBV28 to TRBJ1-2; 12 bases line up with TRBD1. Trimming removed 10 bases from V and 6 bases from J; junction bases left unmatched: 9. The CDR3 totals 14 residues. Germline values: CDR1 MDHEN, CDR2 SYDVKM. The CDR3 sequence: CANKGGQGADGYTF. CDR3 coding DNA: TGTGCCAACAAAGGGGGACAGGGGGCAGATGGCTACACCTTC.

In nucleotides, the CDR3 is TGCAGTGCTCCCGGACAGGGAGGCACAGATACGCAGTATTTT. Translating gives CSAPGQGGTDTQYF. The chain recombines TRBV20-1 with TRBJ2-3, with 8 bases fitting TRBD1. Germline CDR1 reads DFQATT; CDR2 reads SNEGSKA (reference sequence). V was clipped by 5 bases and J by 1 base; unmatched bases: 5. The CDR3 runs 14 residues.

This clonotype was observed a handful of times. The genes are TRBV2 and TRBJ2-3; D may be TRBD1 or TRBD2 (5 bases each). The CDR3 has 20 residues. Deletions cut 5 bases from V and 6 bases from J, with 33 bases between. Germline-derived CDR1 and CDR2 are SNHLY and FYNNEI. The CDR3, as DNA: TGTGCCAGCAGTCGGATTAGGTCCGCGTCGGGGCCTGTGACTGTGGATACGCAGTATTTT. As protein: CASSRIRSASGPVTVDTQYF.

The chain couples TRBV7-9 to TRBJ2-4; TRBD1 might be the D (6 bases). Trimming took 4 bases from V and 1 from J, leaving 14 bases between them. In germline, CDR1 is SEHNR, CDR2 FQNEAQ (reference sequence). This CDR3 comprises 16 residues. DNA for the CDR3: TGTGCCAGCAGCTCCCCAGGGGTGGGGGCCAAAAACATTCAGTACTTC. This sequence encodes CASSSPGVGAKNIQYF.

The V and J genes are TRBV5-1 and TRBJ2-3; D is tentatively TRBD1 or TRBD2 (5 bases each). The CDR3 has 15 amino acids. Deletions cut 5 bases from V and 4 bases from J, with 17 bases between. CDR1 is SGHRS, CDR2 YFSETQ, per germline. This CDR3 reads CASRLRDPWADTQYF. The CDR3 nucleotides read TGCGCCAGCAGGCTCCGGGACCCCTGGGCAGATACGCAGTATTTT.

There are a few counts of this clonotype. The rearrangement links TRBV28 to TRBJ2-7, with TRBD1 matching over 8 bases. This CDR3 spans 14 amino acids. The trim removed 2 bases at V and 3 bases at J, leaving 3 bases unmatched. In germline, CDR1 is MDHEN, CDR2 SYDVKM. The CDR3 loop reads CASSLRGQVYEQYF. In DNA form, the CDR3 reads TGTGCCAGCAGTTTACGGGGACAGGTCTACGAGCAGTACTTC.

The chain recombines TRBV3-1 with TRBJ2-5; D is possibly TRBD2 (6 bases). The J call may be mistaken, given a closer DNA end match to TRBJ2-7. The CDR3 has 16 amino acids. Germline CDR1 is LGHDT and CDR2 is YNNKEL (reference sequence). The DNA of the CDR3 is TGTGCCAGCAGCCCACGAAAAACCCTAACAGCGGGCGAGCAGTACTTC. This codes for CASSPRKTLTAGEQYF.

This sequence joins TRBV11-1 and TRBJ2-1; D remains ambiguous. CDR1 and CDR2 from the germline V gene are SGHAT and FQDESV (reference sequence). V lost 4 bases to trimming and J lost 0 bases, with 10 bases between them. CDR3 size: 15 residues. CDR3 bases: TGTGCCAGCAGCTCTGCTTGGAGCTCCTACAATGAGCAGTTCTTC. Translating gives CASSSAWSSYNEQFF.

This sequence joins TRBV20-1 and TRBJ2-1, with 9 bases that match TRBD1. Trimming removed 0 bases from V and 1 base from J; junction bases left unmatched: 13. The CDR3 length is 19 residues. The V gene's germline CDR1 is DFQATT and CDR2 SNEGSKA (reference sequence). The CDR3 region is CSARDPGTGRIRSYNEQFF. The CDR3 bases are TGCAGTGCTAGAGATCCCGGGACAGGGAGGATTAGGTCCTACAATGAGCAGTTCTTC.

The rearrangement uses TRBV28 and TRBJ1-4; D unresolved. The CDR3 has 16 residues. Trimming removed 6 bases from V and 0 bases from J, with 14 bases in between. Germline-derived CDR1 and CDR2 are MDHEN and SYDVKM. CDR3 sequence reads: CASRRSGSTTNEKLFF. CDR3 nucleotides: TGTGCCAGCAGGCGGTCGGGGTCTACAACTAATGAAAAACTGTTTTTT.

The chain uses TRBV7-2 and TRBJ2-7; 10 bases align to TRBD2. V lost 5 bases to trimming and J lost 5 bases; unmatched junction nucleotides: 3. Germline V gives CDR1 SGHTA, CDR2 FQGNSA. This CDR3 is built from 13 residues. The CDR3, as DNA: TGTGCCAGCAGCGACGGACTAGCGGACGAGCAGTACTTC. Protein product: CASSDGLADEQYF.

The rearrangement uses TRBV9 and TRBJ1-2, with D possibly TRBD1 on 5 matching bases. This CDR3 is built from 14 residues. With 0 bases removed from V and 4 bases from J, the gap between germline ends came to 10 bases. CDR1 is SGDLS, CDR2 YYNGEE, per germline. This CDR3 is CASSVEGHGYGYTF. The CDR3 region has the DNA TGTGCCAGCAGCGTAGAGGGGCACGGCTATGGCTACACCTTC.

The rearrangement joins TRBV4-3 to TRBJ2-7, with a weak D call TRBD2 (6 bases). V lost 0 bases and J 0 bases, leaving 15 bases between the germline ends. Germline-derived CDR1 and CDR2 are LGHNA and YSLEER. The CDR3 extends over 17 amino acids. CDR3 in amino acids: CASSQEFVVGGSYEQYF. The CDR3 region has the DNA TGCGCCAGCAGCCAAGAGTTTGTTGTGGGGGGCTCCTACGAGCAGTACTTC.

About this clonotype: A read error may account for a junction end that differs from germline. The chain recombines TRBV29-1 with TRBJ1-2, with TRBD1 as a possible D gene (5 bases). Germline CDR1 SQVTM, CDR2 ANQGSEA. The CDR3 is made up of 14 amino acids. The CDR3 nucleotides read TGCAGCGTCGAAGCTCCGGGACTTTCCGAGGGCTACACCTTC. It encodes CSVEAPGLSEGYTF.

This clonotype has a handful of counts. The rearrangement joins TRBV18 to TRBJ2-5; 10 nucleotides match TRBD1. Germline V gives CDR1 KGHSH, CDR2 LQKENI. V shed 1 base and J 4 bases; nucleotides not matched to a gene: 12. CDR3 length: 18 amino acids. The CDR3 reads CASSPRTVGTGARETQYF. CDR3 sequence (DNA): TGTGCCAGCTCACCACGAACAGTAGGGACAGGGGCGAGAGAGACCCAGTACTTC.

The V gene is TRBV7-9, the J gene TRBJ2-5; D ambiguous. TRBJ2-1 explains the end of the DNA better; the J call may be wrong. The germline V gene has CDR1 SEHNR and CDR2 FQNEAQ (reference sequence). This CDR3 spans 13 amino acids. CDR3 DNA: TGTGCCAGCAGTTTTAGTTTAGTTGGTGGGCAGTTCTTC. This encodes CASSFSLVGGQFF.

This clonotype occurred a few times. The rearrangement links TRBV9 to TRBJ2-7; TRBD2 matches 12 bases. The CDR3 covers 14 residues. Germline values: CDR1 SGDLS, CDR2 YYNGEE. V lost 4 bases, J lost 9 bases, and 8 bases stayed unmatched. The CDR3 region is CASSPDGTSGLQYF. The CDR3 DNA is TGTGCCAGCAGCCCAGATGGGACTAGCGGGTTGCAGTACTTC. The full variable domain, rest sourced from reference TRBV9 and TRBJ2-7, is DSGVTQTPKHLITATGQRVTLRCSPRSGDLSVYWYQQSLDQGLQFLIQYYNGEERAKGNILERFSAQQFPDLHSELNLSSLELGDSALYFCASSPDGTSGLQYFGPGTRLTVT.

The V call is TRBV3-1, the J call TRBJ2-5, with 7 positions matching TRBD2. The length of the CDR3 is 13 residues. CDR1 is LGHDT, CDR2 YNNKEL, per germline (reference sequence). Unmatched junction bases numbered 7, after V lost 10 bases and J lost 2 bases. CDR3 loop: CATTTSLQETQYF. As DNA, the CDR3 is TGTGCCACCACGACTAGCTTGCAAGAGACCCAGTACTTC.

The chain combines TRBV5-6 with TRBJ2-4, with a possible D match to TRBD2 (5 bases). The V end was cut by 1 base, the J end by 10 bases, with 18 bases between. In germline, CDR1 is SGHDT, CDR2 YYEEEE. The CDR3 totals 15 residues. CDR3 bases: TGTGCCAGCAGCTTGAGTCCTCCCCGGGGATGGATTCAGTACTTC. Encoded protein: CASSLSPPRGWIQYF.

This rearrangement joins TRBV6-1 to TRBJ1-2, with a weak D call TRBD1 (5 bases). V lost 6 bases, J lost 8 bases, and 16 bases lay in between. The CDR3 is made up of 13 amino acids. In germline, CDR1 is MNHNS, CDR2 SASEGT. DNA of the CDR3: TGTGCCAGCAGCCTCGACCTGGGGACGGGCTACACCTTC. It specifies CASSLDLGTGYTF.

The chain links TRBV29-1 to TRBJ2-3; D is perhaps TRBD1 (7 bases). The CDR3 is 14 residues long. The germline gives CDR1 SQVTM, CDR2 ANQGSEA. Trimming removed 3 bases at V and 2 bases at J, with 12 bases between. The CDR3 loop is CSVEEGTATDTQYF. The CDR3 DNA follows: TGCAGCGTTGAGGAGGGGACAGCCACAGATACGCAGTATTTT.

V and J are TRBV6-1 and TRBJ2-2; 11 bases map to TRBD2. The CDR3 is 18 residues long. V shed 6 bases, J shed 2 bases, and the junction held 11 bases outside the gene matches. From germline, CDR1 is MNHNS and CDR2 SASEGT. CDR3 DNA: TGTGCCAGCAGCCAAGTGATAGCGGGGGGGCTTAACACCGGGGAGCTGTTTTTT. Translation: CASSQVIAGGLNTGELFF.

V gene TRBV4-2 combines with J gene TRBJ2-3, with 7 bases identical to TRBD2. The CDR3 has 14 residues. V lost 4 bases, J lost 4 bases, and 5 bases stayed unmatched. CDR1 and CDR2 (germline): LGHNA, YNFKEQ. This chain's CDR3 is CASSLVLAPDTQYF. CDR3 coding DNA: TGTGCCAGCAGCCTCGTACTAGCGCCAGATACGCAGTATTTT.